The present TCR beta chain was sequenced within a study of blood T cell repertoires in COVID-19. Across the whole study: Sites across the United States, Italy and Spain contributed samples from acute and convalescent COVID-19.

Methods used by the authors: Using reference gene primer amplification, nucleated cell counts were estimated. The table came from immunoSEQ multiplex PCR; TCRdb's copy has only in-frame clones and leaves some out. Clonal size and the V and J genes are those of that table, whereas D and trimming came from the DNA. The sample has 310,000 or so clones; about nine tenths are singletons. The CDR3 runs to 14 residues. Germline V CDR1 and CDR2: LNHDA, SQIVND (reference sequence). Trimming pared 4 bases from V and 2 bases from J, leaving 11 bases between. Seattle-derived patients entered the study during active infection and were followed longitudinally.

Source material: peripheral blood. V gene TRBV19 combines with J gene TRBJ1-2; maybe TRBD1 (6 bases). The receptor was isolated from a young woman with COVID-19, enrolled during active disease. The CDR3, as DNA: TGTGCCAGTAGTAGGGACACATTAAACTATGGCTACACCTTC. It translates to CASSRDTLNYGYTF. The variable domain in full, completed from reference TRBV19 and TRBJ1-2, reads DGGITQSPKYLFRKEGQNVTLSCEQNLNHDAMYWYRQDPGQGLRLIYYSQIVNDFQKGDIAEGYSVSREKKESFPLTVTSAQKNPTAFYLCASSRDTLNYGYTFGSGTRLTVV.